Each of the 21 T cell receptor beta chains below was sequenced from the same sample in a study of regulatory and conventional T cells in RAG deficiency (TCRdb year 2017). Library preparation used the immunoSEQ multiplex PCR assay. In its TCRdb copy, this immuneACCESS table keeps in-frame sequences only and misses some clones. Where compared with another copy, unresolved V genes explain less than half of these, and the others have no known cause. The sample profile shows under 30,000 clones; 75% to 95% of them were found once. Clones ranked in the top ten supply roughly 0.74% of the sample. Regulatory T cells were purified from blood as CD4+CD25-high CD127-low cells before genomic DNA extraction. This same sample was also part of a study on regulatory T cells. The other study reports the following: For the multiplex PCR, 52 forward TRBV primers and 13 reverse TRBJ primers were used, and amplification bias was corrected with both assay-based and computational methods.

Input material: Tregs sorted from blood. All receptors come from a human donor in good health.

This chain links TRBV2 with TRBJ1-5; D gene ambiguous. The CDR3 runs to 12 residues. V gave up 6 bases and J gave up 7 bases, with 10 bases separating them. Looked up from germline, CDR1 is SNHLY and CDR2 is FYNNEI. CDR3 sequence (DNA): TGTGCCAGCAGGGACCGACAACAGCCCCAGCATTTT. This encodes CASRDRQQPQHF.

V usage is TRBV20-1 and J usage is TRBJ2-3; D gene uncertain. The V gene lost 3 bases and the J gene lost 6 bases, with 7 bases spanning the gap. This CDR3 comprises 11 residues. CDR1 is DFQATT and CDR2 is SNEGSKA in the germline V gene (reference sequence). The CDR3 bases are TGCAGTGCTAGTCTCACTGATACGCAGTATTTT. This codes for CSASLTDTQYF.

The chain has TRBV10-3 and TRBJ2-7, with D possibly being TRBD2 (6 bases). Per germline, CDR1 ENHRY and CDR2 SYGVKD. The CDR3 sequence is 16 residues long. The ends were cut back, 3 bases at V and 2 bases at J, with 17 bases in the middle. For the CDR3, the DNA is TGTGCCATCAGTGATCTCGAGGGGAGGATTACCTACGAGCAGTACTTC. Encoded protein: CAISDLEGRITYEQYF.

This chain joins TRBV6-5 and TRBJ2-7, with a possible D match to TRBD1 (6 bases). This CDR3 contains 12 residues. Trimming took 7 bases from V and 6 from J, leaving 13 bases between them. Germline values: CDR1 MNHEY, CDR2 SVGAGI. The CDR3 here is CASINRVGEQYF. The CDR3 DNA is TGTGCCAGCATCAACAGGGTCGGCGAGCAGTACTTC.

The gene calls are TRBV30 and TRBJ1-2; D uncertain. This CDR3 is built from 13 residues. Germline V gene sequence: CDR1 GTSNPN, CDR2 SVGIG (reference sequence). Trimming removed 2 bases at V and 8 bases at J, with 15 bases between. The CDR3 loop is CAWSFGVGEGYTF. Here the CDR3 DNA reads TGTGCCTGGAGTTTCGGGGTTGGGGAGGGCTACACCTTC.

The chain is built from TRBV14 and TRBJ2-5, with D perhaps TRBD2 (5 bases). The CDR3 runs 18 residues. Trimming removed 0 bases at V and 1 base at J, with 18 bases between. The V gene's germline CDR1 is SGHDN and CDR2 FVKESK. This CDR3 reads CASSQEKLLALFQETQYF. The CDR3, as DNA: TGTGCCAGCAGCCAAGAGAAACTCCTAGCCTTGTTCCAAGAGACCCAGTACTTC. Full variable domain (outside the CDR3, taken from reference TRBV14 and TRBJ2-5): EAGVTQFPSHSVIEKGQTVTLRCDPISGHDNLYWYRRVMGKEIKFLLHFVKESKQDESGMPNNRFLAERTGGTYSTLKVQPAELEDSGVYFCASSQEKLLALFQETQYFGPGTRLLVL.

The rearrangement joins TRBV30 to TRBJ2-5, with 9 bases aligning to TRBD1. This CDR3 is 15 amino acids long. CDR1 is GTSNPN and CDR2 is SVGIG in the germline V gene (reference sequence). Losses at the gene ends were 0 bases for V and 5 bases for J; bases not matched to a gene: 7. CDR3 region: CAWSVRQGGGETQYF. The CDR3 nucleotides read TGTGCCTGGAGTGTACGACAGGGGGGAGGGGAGACCCAGTACTTC. Together with reference TRBV30 and TRBJ2-5, the CDR3 gives the full variable domain: SQTIHQWPATLVQPVGSPLSLECTVEGTSNPNLYWYRQAAGRGLQLLFYSVGIGQISSEVPQNLSASRPQDRQFILSSKKLLLSDSGFYLCAWSVRQGGGETQYFGPGTRLLVL.

The chain combines TRBV6-5 with TRBJ2-1, with 10 bases matching TRBD2. Germline V gene data show CDR1 as MNHEY and CDR2 as SVGAGI. This CDR3 spans 15 amino acids. V dropped 6 bases and J dropped 4; count of bases not matched to a gene: 6. The CDR3: CASSHLLAGYNEQFF. The CDR3 nucleotides read TGTGCCAGCAGCCACCTACTAGCGGGGTACAATGAGCAGTTCTTC.

This sequence joins TRBV5-1 and TRBJ1-6; D is uncertain. The germline V gene encodes CDR1 SGHRS and CDR2 YFSETQ. CDR3 length: 13 amino acids. V lost 0 bases to trimming and J lost 8 bases, with 6 bases between them. The CDR3 DNA reads TGCGCCAGCAGCTTGGGAGTTGATTCACCCCTCCACTTT. Translating gives CASSLGVDSPLHF.

The rearrangement joins TRBV6-5 to TRBJ2-7; D is unclear. This CDR3 has 12 residues. Trimming took off 6 bases at V and 6 bases at J, with 12 bases between the two ends. Per the germline V gene, CDR1 is MNHEY and CDR2 is SVGAGI. CDR3 loop: CASRKRASEQYF. CDR3 nucleotides: TGTGCCAGCAGAAAAAGGGCGTCCGAGCAGTACTTC.

By sample fraction, this clone is medium-sized. This chain connects TRBV19 to TRBJ1-2; D is ambiguous. Between the trimmed V and J ends, which lost 6 bases and 0 bases, there was a span of 5 bases. The CDR3 consists of 12 residues. Germline values: CDR1 LNHDA, CDR2 SQIVND (reference sequence). The CDR3 region has the DNA TGTGCCAGTAGCTTCACTAACTATGGCTACACCTTC. It yields the protein CASSFTNYGYTF. The full variable domain, in which reference TRBV19 and TRBJ1-2 provide the parts outside the CDR3, is DGGITQSPKYLFRKEGQNVTLSCEQNLNHDAMYWYRQDPGQGLRLIYYSQIVNDFQKGDIAEGYSVSREKKESFPLTVTSAQKNPTAFYLCASSFTNYGYTFGSGTRLTVV.

V usage is TRBV5-6 and J usage is TRBJ2-1; 7 bases align to TRBD2. The CDR3 runs 16 residues. Trimming took 3 bases from V and 7 from J; bases not matched to a gene: 13. Germline V lookup: CDR1 SGHDT, CDR2 YYEEEE. The CDR3 sequence: CASSSWTRGVRNEQFF. DNA of the CDR3: TGTGCCAGCAGCTCATGGACTAGAGGGGTGAGGAATGAGCAGTTCTTC.

This chain's CDR3 is CASSLWDRGDQPQHF. The CDR3 DNA reads as TGTGCCAGTAGTCTCTGGGACAGGGGAGATCAGCCCCAGCATTTT. The rearrangement links TRBV19 to TRBJ1-5, with TRBD1 identical over 10 bases. Per the germline V gene, CDR1 is LNHDA and CDR2 is SQIVND (reference sequence). Losses at the gene ends were 5 bases for V and 5 bases for J; bases not matched to a gene: 6. CDR3 length: 15 residues.

V gene TRBV6-1 combines with J gene TRBJ2-5; maybe TRBD1 (6 bases). Trimming cost V 3 bases and J 0 bases, with 8 bases left between them. The CDR3 extends over 14 amino acids. Germline V gene lookup returns CDR1 MNHNS and CDR2 SASEGT. This CDR3 is CASSDRGYQETQYF. The CDR3 bases are TGTGCCAGCAGTGACAGGGGCTACCAAGAGACCCAGTACTTC.

V gene TRBV7-9 combines with J gene TRBJ1-2; TRBD1 matches at 10 bases. Losses at the gene ends were 6 bases for V and 4 bases for J; bases not matched to a gene: 8. The CDR3 consists of 15 residues. The germline V gene encodes CDR1 SEHNR and CDR2 FQNEAQ (reference sequence). The chain's CDR3 is CASRGTGAQGYGYTF. The CDR3 nucleotides read TGTGCCAGCAGGGGGACAGGGGCTCAGGGCTATGGCTACACCTTC.

The chain joins TRBV7-3 to TRBJ1-1, with D perhaps matching TRBD1 (6 bases). Germline-derived CDR1 and CDR2 are SGHTA and FQGTGA. V lost 5 bases and J 5 bases, leaving 15 bases between the germline ends. The CDR3 spans 14 residues. This CDR3 reads CASSKQGLGTEAFF. The CDR3 nucleotides are TGTGCCAGCAGCAAACAGGGCCTGGGGACTGAAGCTTTCTTT.

The CDR3 DNA follows: TGTGCCAGCAGTTACGAAGGGGTTGGGACCCAGTACTTC. The encoded protein is CASSYEGVGTQYF. The chain joins TRBV6-5 to TRBJ2-5, with D tentatively TRBD1 (5 bases). The germline CDR1 and CDR2 sequences are MNHEY and SVGAGI. V was clipped by 2 bases and J by 7 bases, with 11 bases between them. This CDR3 is 13 amino acids long.

V is TRBV19 and J is TRBJ2-7; TRBD1 aligns across 9 bases. CDR3 length: 13 residues. J lost 4 bases, V lost 9 bases, and 7 bases had no gene match. The germline V gene has CDR1 LNHDA and CDR2 SQIVND (reference sequence). The CDR3 DNA follows: TGTGCCAGCCGAGGGACAGGGCAGTACGAGCAGTACTTC. Amino acid sequence: CASRGTGQYEQYF.

This chain uses TRBV6-6 with TRBJ2-5; D unresolved. The germline V and J ends were trimmed by 5 bases and 1 base, with 11 bases remaining between them. The CDR3 runs to 14 residues. In germline, CDR1 is MNHNY, CDR2 SVGAGI (reference sequence). CDR3 nucleotide sequence: TGTGCCAGCAGTCCCCGGATGATCCAAGAGACCCAGTACTTC. Its protein product is CASSPRMIQETQYF.

V usage is TRBV10-3 and J usage is TRBJ1-3, with 10 bases aligning to TRBD1. Unmatched junction bases numbered 7, after V lost 6 bases and J lost 8 bases. In germline, CDR1 is ENHRY, CDR2 SYGVKD. This CDR3 is 14 amino acids long. This chain's CDR3 is CAIRSGTGAYTIYF. For the CDR3, the DNA is TGTGCCATCAGGTCCGGGACAGGGGCATACACCATATATTTT.

This clone has just one count. The rearrangement uses TRBV5-1 and TRBJ1-2, with D perhaps TRBD1 (6 bases). Trimming left V 4 bases short and J 5 bases short, with 12 bases between. The CDR3 sequence is 13 residues long. Germline CDR1 SGHRS, CDR2 YFSETQ. CDR3 sequence: CASSEAGTYGYTF. As DNA, the CDR3 is TGCGCCAGCAGCGAGGCCGGGACATATGGCTACACCTTC.